Shown below are 27 T cell receptor beta chains from a single sample sequenced in a study of T cells in tuberculosis. TCRdb keeps only in-frame clones here, not all; method: immunoSEQ multiplex PCR. The table has some 29,000 clones, roughly 90% seen once; the top ten hold 6% to 7%. Sequenced input: PBMCs. The receptors stem from a donor aged 5-35 years with latent tuberculosis or without tuberculosis infection.

This chain links TRBV28 with TRBJ2-3, with a tentative D call TRBD1 (6 bases). Trimming left V 8 bases short and J 2 bases short, with 17 bases between. The V gene's germline CDR1 is MDHEN and CDR2 SYDVKM. The CDR3 sequence is 15 residues long. As DNA, the CDR3 is TGTGCCAGCTCTCGAGGACAGTTCCTCACAGATACGCAGTATTTT. It yields the protein CASSRGQFLTDTQYF. Based on the CDR3 plus reference TRBV28 and TRBJ2-3, the full variable domain is DVKVTQSSRYLVKRTGEKVFLECVQDMDHENMFWYRQDPGLGLRLIYFSYDVKMKEKGDIPEGYSVSREKKERFSLILESASTNQTSMYLCASSRGQFLTDTQYFGPGTRLTVL.

This sequence joins TRBV7-9 and TRBJ2-7; a possible D gene is TRBD2 (6 bases). The CDR3 is made up of 14 amino acids. Germline CDR1 SEHNR, CDR2 FQNEAQ (reference sequence). Trimming stripped 5 bases from V and 6 bases from J, with 17 bases between. The DNA for the CDR3 is TGTGCCAGCAGCCCCATTGTTGGGGGGAGCGAGCAGTACTTC. Translated, it gives CASSPIVGGSEQYF.

This rearrangement joins TRBV2 to TRBJ1-3; D might be TRBD1 (5 bases). Germline V gives CDR1 SNHLY, CDR2 FYNNEI. The CDR3 runs 11 residues. With 10 bases removed from V and 12 bases from J, the gap between germline ends came to 16 bases. CDR3 sequence: CATKGQGFIYF. CDR3 coding DNA: TGTGCCACAAAGGGGCAGGGCTTCATATATTTT.

The J gene is TRBJ1-4, the V gene TRBV25-1; 7 nucleotides line up with TRBD1. V was pared by 6 bases and J by 2 bases, with 6 bases of the junction left unmatched. This CDR3 comprises 15 residues. Germline V gene data show CDR1 as MGHDK and CDR2 as SYGVNS. The CDR3 nucleotides are TGTGCCAGCAGAGAGACAGGGCTCACTAATGAAAAACTGTTTTTT. The encoded protein is CASRETGLTNEKLFF.

The chain employs TRBV25-1 and TRBJ2-3, with D possibly TRBD2 on 5 matching bases. Per the germline V gene, CDR1 is MGHDK and CDR2 is SYGVNS. The CDR3 loop spans 16 amino acids. The V end lost 5 bases, the J end lost 4 bases, and 19 bases lay between the germline ends. The CDR3 reads CASSLTLLAGADTQYF. CDR3 nucleotides: TGTGCCAGCAGTCTCACTCTTCTCGCCGGGGCAGATACGCAGTATTTT.

The chain is built from TRBV29-1 and TRBJ2-2; D not resolved. CDR1 and CDR2 (germline): SQVTM, ANQGSEA. Trimming shortened V by 2 bases and J by 4 bases, and 11 bases separated the two germline ends. The CDR3 runs 14 residues. CDR3 region: CSVERLVGTGELFF. CDR3 in DNA: TGCAGCGTTGAACGGCTAGTAGGCACCGGGGAGCTGTTTTTT.

This chain uses TRBV10-3 with TRBJ2-5, with 7 bases matching TRBD2. The CDR3 totals 13 residues. Per germline, CDR1 ENHRY and CDR2 SYGVKD. V lost 6 bases to trimming and J lost 1 base; unmatched junction nucleotides: 2. The CDR3 DNA follows: TGTGCCATCAGGGAGCGGGGCCAAGAGACCCAGTACTTC. It translates to CAIRERGQETQYF.

The rearrangement joins TRBV4-1 to TRBJ1-6, with 8 nucleotides matching TRBD1. This CDR3 is built from 18 residues. After removal of 1 base from V and 0 bases from J, the junction contained 5 bases not matched to a gene. Germline CDR1 MGHRA, CDR2 YSYEKL. DNA of the CDR3: TGCGCCAGCAGCCAAGGGGGGACAGGCAGCTCCTATAATTCACCCCTCCACTTT. It encodes CASSQGGTGSSYNSPLHF.

This clone was counted once. J is TRBJ1-1 and V is TRBV19, with D possibly TRBD1 on 5 matching bases. CDR3 length equals 17 residues. The V end was cut by 0 bases, the J end by 1 base, with 15 bases between. Germline CDR1 and CDR2: LNHDA and SQIVND (reference sequence). The CDR3 is CASSIEFRAGPNTEAFF. The CDR3 DNA follows: TGTGCCAGTAGTATAGAGTTCCGCGCGGGGCCGAACACTGAAGCTTTCTTT.

The gene calls are TRBV7-2 and TRBJ2-7; D ambiguous. V gave up 2 bases and J gave up 4 bases, with 3 bases separating them. The V gene's germline CDR1 is SGHTA and CDR2 FQGNSA. The CDR3 runs to 11 residues. CDR3 bases: TGTGCCAGCAGCTTATCGTACGAGCAGTACTTC. This translates into CASSLSYEQYF.

CDR3 sequence (DNA): TGCAGTGCCATGTACAATGAGCAGTTCTTC. Translating it yields CSAMYNEQFF. The chain uses TRBV20-1 and TRBJ2-1; D is unclear. CDR1 and CDR2 from the germline V gene are DFQATT and SNEGSKA (reference sequence). V lost 6 bases, J lost 4 bases, and 4 bases lay in between. The CDR3 is made up of 10 amino acids.

V and J are TRBV7-2 and TRBJ1-5, with D perhaps TRBD1 (5 bases). Germline V lookup: CDR1 SGHTA, CDR2 FQGNSA. This CDR3 is 13 amino acids long. Trimming pared 1 base from V and 8 bases from J, leaving 9 bases between. The CDR3, as DNA: TGTGCCAGCAGCTTAGGGCAGGGAAAGCCCCAGCATTTT. Protein product: CASSLGQGKPQHF.

The chain links TRBV9 to TRBJ2-1; TRBD2 aligns across 10 bases. Germline values: CDR1 SGDLS, CDR2 YYNGEE. J was trimmed by 6 bases and V by 0 bases; bases with no gene match: 12. The CDR3 has 18 amino acids. The CDR3 nucleotides are TGTGCCAGCAGCGTAGGGCCAAGTACACTAGCGGGGATCAATGAGCAGTTCTTC. Translation gives CASSVGPSTLAGINEQFF.

V usage is TRBV6-5 and J usage is TRBJ2-3; D is ambiguous. V lost 0 bases, J lost 3 bases, and 10 bases lay in between. The germline gives CDR1 MNHEY, CDR2 SVGAGI. CDR3 length: 15 amino acids. CDR3 sequence (DNA): TGTGCCAGCAGTTACTCGACTGCATCGACAGATACGCAGTATTTT. Amino acids: CASSYSTASTDTQYF.

This clone was seen just once. The V gene is TRBV4-1, the J gene TRBJ2-4; 10 positions agree with TRBD1. Germline loops: CDR1 MGHRA, CDR2 YSYEKL. Trimming took 5 bases from V and 3 from J; bases not matched to a gene: 7. CDR3 length: 16 amino acids. CDR3 loop: CASSSPGQGSKNIQYF. The CDR3 DNA is TGCGCCAGCAGCTCCCCGGGACAGGGGAGCAAAAACATTCAGTACTTC.

This clone has a single count. This rearrangement joins TRBV18 to TRBJ1-1; D is possibly TRBD1 (6 bases). V was trimmed by 6 bases and J by 0 bases, leaving 14 bases between them. Germline lookup yields CDR1 KGHSH and CDR2 LQKENI. CDR3 length: 15 amino acids. The CDR3 nucleotides are TGTGCCAGCTCCCCGGCGGCAGGGGTGAACACTGAAGCTTTCTTT. It encodes CASSPAAGVNTEAFF.

The sample holds a few counts of this clone. The rearrangement joins TRBV28 to TRBJ2-7; the match to TRBD1 covers 10 bases. The J segment lost 2 bases and the V segment lost 6 bases, leaving 7 bases of the junction unmatched. The CDR3 is made up of 15 amino acids. The germline V gene has CDR1 MDHEN and CDR2 SYDVKM. The CDR3 reads CASSLGQGVAYEQYF. In DNA, the CDR3 is TGTGCCAGCAGCCTAGGACAGGGGGTCGCCTACGAGCAGTACTTC. Looking up the rest from reference TRBV28 and TRBJ2-7 gives the full variable domain: DVKVTQSSRYLVKRTGEKVFLECVQDMDHENMFWYRQDPGLGLRLIYFSYDVKMKEKGDIPEGYSVSREKKERFSLILESASTNQTSMYLCASSLGQGVAYEQYFGPGTRLTVT.

The chain combines TRBV2 with TRBJ2-3; D unresolved. The germline CDR1 and CDR2 sequences are SNHLY and FYNNEI. This CDR3 contains 11 residues. V was shortened by 5 bases and J by 5 bases, with 5 bases between the two germline ends. For the CDR3, the DNA is TGTGCCAGCAGTCTTTTAGATACGCAGTATTTT. It codes for CASSLLDTQYF.

The rearrangement joins TRBV2 to TRBJ1-6; a weak D match, TRBD1 (6 bases). Looked up from germline, CDR1 is SNHLY and CDR2 is FYNNEI. Trimming took 6 bases from V and 14 from J, leaving 17 bases between them. This CDR3 is built from 13 residues. The CDR3 DNA follows: TGTGCCAGCAGAGATAACAGGGCAGTGTCCCTCCACTTT. It specifies CASRDNRAVSLHF.

V and J are TRBV29-1 and TRBJ1-1; TRBD1 might be the D (6 bases). Trimming shortened V by 7 bases and J by 5 bases, and 17 bases separated the two germline ends. This CDR3 is 13 amino acids long. Germline V gene lookup returns CDR1 SQVTM and CDR2 ANQGSEA. The CDR3 spells CSAEQGQGTEAFF. The CDR3 DNA follows: TGCAGCGCCGAGCAGGGGCAGGGGACTGAAGCTTTCTTT.

The chain is built from TRBV11-2 and TRBJ2-1, with TRBD2 identical over 8 bases. Trimming removed 7 bases from V and 9 bases from J; junction bases left unmatched: 2. Germline values: CDR1 SGHAT, CDR2 FQNNGV. This CDR3 spans 11 amino acids. As DNA, the CDR3 is TGTGCCAGCACCGGGGGGGGTGAGCAGTTCTTC. Its protein product is CASTGGGEQFF. Full variable domain (rest looked up from reference TRBV11-2 and TRBJ2-1): EAGVAQSPRYKIIEKRQSVAFWCNPISGHATLYWYQQILGQGPKLLIQFQNNGVVDDSQLPKDRFSAERLKGVDSTLKIQPAKLEDSAVYLCASTGGGEQFFGPGTRLTVL.

The chain carries TRBV2 and TRBJ2-5; D ambiguous. The DNA end is a closer match to TRBJ2-7, so the J assignment may be wrong. Germline CDR1 SNHLY, CDR2 FYNNEI. CDR3 length: 14 amino acids. CDR3 region: CASSESRTAYEQYF. The CDR3 coding sequence is TGTGCCAGCAGTGAATCGAGAACAGCCTACGAGCAGTACTTC.

The genes are TRBV6-5 and TRBJ1-3, with D unresolved. Germline V lookup: CDR1 MNHEY, CDR2 SVGAGI. The CDR3 is 16 residues long. Between the trimmed V and J ends, which lost 4 bases and 4 bases, there was a span of 17 bases. In nucleotides, the CDR3 is TGTGCCAGCAGTTCAGTAGCGAGGGAAGGGGGAAACACCATATATTTT. Its protein is CASSSVAREGGNTIYF.

The V gene is TRBV12-5, the J gene TRBJ2-7, with 8 bases fitting TRBD2. Germline V CDR1 and CDR2: LGHNT, FRNRAP. V dropped 2 bases and J dropped 2; count of bases not matched to a gene: 8. The CDR3 has 16 residues. CDR3 loop: CASGLRPGGAPYEQYF. The CDR3 coding sequence is TGTGCTAGTGGTTTGCGTCCCGGGGGGGCCCCCTACGAGCAGTACTTC. Combining the CDR3 with reference TRBV12-5 and TRBJ2-7 gives the whole variable domain DARVTQTPRHKVTEMGQEVTMRCQPILGHNTVFWYRQTMMQGLELLAYFRNRAPLDDSGMPKDRFSAEMPDATLATLKIQPSEPRDSAVYFCASGLRPGGAPYEQYFGPGTRLTVT.

J is TRBJ1-2 and V is TRBV28; D is uncertain. This CDR3 is built from 12 residues. Germline CDR1 and CDR2: MDHEN and SYDVKM. Between the trimmed V and J ends, which lost 5 bases and 2 bases, there was a span of 6 bases. The CDR3 DNA follows: TGTGCCAGCAGTCCCCGGAACTATGGCTACACCTTC. Protein: CASSPRNYGYTF.

The rearrangement joins TRBV5-6 to TRBJ1-1, with a possible D match to TRBD1 (5 bases). The CDR3 sequence is 14 residues long. Germline V gene data show CDR1 as SGHDT and CDR2 as YYEEEE. Trimming removed 0 bases at V and 6 bases at J, with 12 bases between. DNA for the CDR3: TGTGCCAGCAGCTTGGTGGGTGCGGGGGCTGAAGCTTTCTTT. Its translation: CASSLVGAGAEAFF.

This chain connects TRBV28 to TRBJ2-3; 12 bases map to TRBD2. The CDR3 has 15 amino acids. The junction had 5 bases not matched to a gene; V was cut back by 5 bases and J by 5 bases. Per germline, CDR1 MDHEN and CDR2 SYDVKM. In nucleotides, the CDR3 is TGTGCCAGCAGTGTGCTAGCGGGGGGGCGAGATACGCAGTATTTT. Its protein product is CASSVLAGGRDTQYF.